The 27 T cell receptor beta chains below all came from one sample that was sequenced in a study of neurological immune-mediated disorders. One entry per CDR3 protein, called by TCRdb with MiXCR from the 5' RACE reads. Here the sample spans roughly 34,000 distinct CDR3 sequences, under 6% being singletons. The sequencing sample was made of PBMCs. The receptors come from a man aged 18 to 29 in good health.

There are many counts of this clonotype. The rearrangement uses TRBV20-1 and TRBJ1-3, with a weak D call TRBD1 (6 bases). Germline V gene data show CDR1 as DFQATT and CDR2 as SNEGSKA (reference sequence). The CDR3 consists of 14 residues. Trimming removed 3 bases from V and 3 bases from J, with 12 bases in between. The CDR3 region is CSASGAGVGNTIYF. CDR3 DNA sequence: TGCAGTGCTAGTGGGGCAGGGGTTGGAAACACCATATATTTT.

This clonotype was seen many times. V usage is TRBV5-6 and J usage is TRBJ1-1, with D perhaps matching TRBD1 (5 bases). The V end lost 2 bases, the J end lost 4 bases, and 12 bases lay between the germline ends. This CDR3 comprises 14 residues. The V gene's germline CDR1 is SGHDT and CDR2 YYEEEE. The CDR3 spells CASSLLAGRTEAFF. DNA of the CDR3: TGTGCCAGCAGCTTATTAGCAGGGCGCACTGAAGCTTTCTTT. The complete variable domain, with remaining parts taken from reference TRBV5-6 and TRBJ1-1, reads DAGVTQSPTHLIKTRGQQVTLRCSPKSGHDTVSWYQQALGQGPQFIFQYYEEEERQRGNFPDRFSGHQFPNYSSELNVNALLLGDSALYLCASSLLAGRTEAFFGQGTRLTVV.

This clonotype was seen ten or more times. The chain carries TRBV12-3 or TRBV12-4 and TRBJ1-2; unclear D gene. Trimming removed 2 bases from V and 8 bases from J, with 6 bases in between. The CDR3 loop spans 11 amino acids. In nucleotides, the CDR3 is TGTGCCAGCAGTTTAAAGGGAGGCTACACCTTC. It codes for CASSLKGGYTF.

The chain combines TRBV30 with TRBJ2-1; no firm D call. Germline lookup yields CDR1 GTSNPN and CDR2 SVGIG (reference sequence). The CDR3 runs 13 residues. Trimming pared 1 base from V and 0 bases from J, leaving 4 bases between. The CDR3, as DNA: TGTGCCTGGAGTGGACTCTCCTACAATGAGCAGTTCTTC. Translation gives CAWSGLSYNEQFF.

This clonotype was detected ten times or more. The V gene is TRBV5-6, the J gene TRBJ2-1; D uncertain. Per germline, CDR1 SGHDT and CDR2 YYEEEE. Trimming removed 6 bases from V and 5 bases from J, with 12 bases in between. The CDR3 length is 13 residues. The CDR3 sequence: CASTWGGNNEQFF. DNA for the CDR3: TGTGCCAGCACCTGGGGTGGGAACAATGAGCAGTTCTTC. The variable domain in full, completed from reference TRBV5-6 and TRBJ2-1, reads DAGVTQSPTHLIKTRGQQVTLRCSPKSGHDTVSWYQQALGQGPQFIFQYYEEEERQRGNFPDRFSGHQFPNYSSELNVNALLLGDSALYLCASTWGGNNEQFFGPGTRLTVL.

This clonotype showed up many times. DNA for the CDR3: TGTGCCAGCAGTTACTCGAGTGGGCAGGGGTACGAGCAGTACTTC. It specifies CASSYSSGQGYEQYF. The gene calls are TRBV6-5 and TRBJ2-7, with a possible D match to TRBD1 (6 bases). Trimming took off 0 bases at V and 4 bases at J, with 13 bases between the two ends. The CDR3 has 15 amino acids. CDR1 MNHEY and CDR2 SVGAGI come from the germline V gene.

This clonotype was counted at least ten times. The V call is TRBV5-6, the J call TRBJ2-7; D remains unclear. Trimming stripped 2 bases from V and 3 bases from J, with 24 bases between. This CDR3 spans 18 amino acids. The germline gives CDR1 SGHDT, CDR2 YYEEEE. The CDR3 here is CASSLPARISSLNYEQYF. The CDR3 region has the DNA TGTGCCAGCAGCTTACCCGCCAGGATTTCGTCCCTTAACTACGAGCAGTACTTC. Based on the CDR3 plus reference TRBV5-6 and TRBJ2-7, the full variable domain is DAGVTQSPTHLIKTRGQQVTLRCSPKSGHDTVSWYQQALGQGPQFIFQYYEEEERQRGNFPDRFSGHQFPNYSSELNVNALLLGDSALYLCASSLPARISSLNYEQYFGPGTRLTVT.

This clonotype was observed at least ten times. The rearrangement uses TRBV7-3 and TRBJ1-6; TRBD1 might be the D (6 bases). This CDR3 spans 13 amino acids. Trimming stripped 8 bases from V and 7 bases from J, with 12 bases between. Germline V gene data show CDR1 as SGHTA and CDR2 as FQGTGA. The CDR3 here is CASSRQANSPLHF. CDR3 in DNA: TGTGCCAGCTCCAGACAGGCCAATTCACCCCTCCACTTT.

This clonotype was recorded many times. The V and J genes are TRBV27 and TRBJ2-4; possible D gene TRBD1, 6 bases. The V gene lost 5 bases and the J gene lost 1 base, with 18 bases spanning the gap. This CDR3 has 17 residues. Germline lookup yields CDR1 MNHEY and CDR2 SMNVEV (reference sequence). CDR3: CASSPFTGSTAKNIQYF. CDR3 coding DNA: TGTGCCAGCAGTCCCTTCACAGGGTCCACGGCCAAAAACATTCAGTACTTC.

There are many counts of this clonotype. V is TRBV5-6 and J is TRBJ2-7; TRBD2 matches at 7 bases. Germline CDR1 SGHDT, CDR2 YYEEEE. This CDR3 is built from 16 residues. With V trimmed by 6 bases and J by 0 bases, 12 bases remained unmatched. The CDR3 nucleotides are TGTGCCAGCACCGAAGCGGGACGGAGATACTCCTACGAGCAGTACTTC. This encodes CASTEAGRRYSYEQYF. Together with reference TRBV5-6 and TRBJ2-7, the CDR3 gives the full variable domain: DAGVTQSPTHLIKTRGQQVTLRCSPKSGHDTVSWYQQALGQGPQFIFQYYEEEERQRGNFPDRFSGHQFPNYSSELNVNALLLGDSALYLCASTEAGRRYSYEQYFGPGTRLTVT.

About this clonotype itself: One base away lies a much larger clone, so this may be a sequencing read error. This chain joins TRBV11-2 and TRBJ2-2, with TRBD2 matching 8 bases. J was trimmed by 7 bases and V by 6 bases; bases with no gene match: 19. Germline CDR1 and CDR2: SGHAT and FQNNGV. CDR3 length: 18 residues. CDR3 nucleotide sequence: TGTGCCAGCAGTTCCCTGGGACTAGTGGGGGGGCTCGGCGGGGAGCTGTTTTTT. This codes for CASSSLGLVGGLGGELFF. The complete variable domain, with remaining parts taken from reference TRBV11-2 and TRBJ2-2, reads EAGVAQSPRYKIIEKRQSVAFWCNPISGHATLYWYQQILGQGPKLLIQFQNNGVVDDSQLPKDRFSAERLKGVDSTLKIQPAKLEDSAVYLCASSSLGLVGGLGGELFFGEGSRLTVL.

This clonotype was detected only a few times. The genes are TRBV7-6 and TRBJ2-1; 7 nucleotides match TRBD2. CDR3 length: 15 amino acids. V shed 3 bases and J 2 bases; nucleotides not matched to a gene: 4. Germline CDR1 is SGHVS and CDR2 is FNYEAQ. In DNA form, the CDR3 reads TGTGCCAGCAGCTTCTTAGCGGGCCCCTACAATGAGCAGTTCTTC. It is translated as CASSFLAGPYNEQFF.

The table lists this clonotype with many counts. The rearrangement uses TRBV7-2 and TRBJ2-3; the D gene could be TRBD1 or TRBD2 (6 bases each). V gave up 0 bases and J gave up 2 bases, with 18 bases separating them. The CDR3 runs to 18 residues. Germline V gene lookup returns CDR1 SGHTA and CDR2 FQGNSA. The CDR3 is CASSLAYRPGADTDTQYF. The CDR3 nucleotides are TGTGCCAGCAGCTTAGCGTATAGGCCGGGGGCTGACACAGATACGCAGTATTTT.

This clonotype was picked up many times. V and J are TRBV5-1 and TRBJ1-1, with TRBD1 matching 11 bases. The germline V gene has CDR1 SGHRS and CDR2 YFSETQ. V lost 3 bases to trimming and J lost 4 bases; unmatched junction nucleotides: 14. The CDR3 runs to 18 residues. CDR3 DNA: TGCGCCAGCAGCTCCGGGACAGGGGGTTGGGGAAAGACCACTGAAGCTTTCTTT. Residues: CASSSGTGGWGKTTEAFF.

This clonotype was counted many times. The CDR3 DNA is TGCAGTGCTAGGATTGGAGGGGGCGGAGAGACCCAGTACTTC. Translation gives CSARIGGGGETQYF. The chain joins TRBV20-1 to TRBJ2-5; a weak D match, TRBD1 (7 bases). Germline CDR1 reads DFQATT; CDR2 reads SNEGSKA (reference sequence). This CDR3 is built from 14 residues. V dropped 3 bases and J dropped 4 bases, with 15 bases sitting between them.

This clonotype has just a few counts. The chain uses TRBV15 and TRBJ2-5; TRBD1 matches at 8 bases. Trimming at V came to 0 bases and at J to 5 bases, leaving 11 bases not matched to a gene. CDR3 length equals 17 residues. Germline CDR1 is LNHNV and CDR2 is YYDKDF (reference sequence). The CDR3: CATSREIRQGSGETQYF. Written as DNA, the CDR3 is TGTGCCACCAGCAGAGAAATTCGACAGGGGAGTGGTGAGACCCAGTACTTC.

This clonotype was recorded at least ten times. The gene calls are TRBV25-1 and TRBJ1-5; no definite D call. Trimming removed 5 bases at V and 0 bases at J, with 8 bases between. This CDR3 has 14 residues. CDR1 is MGHDK and CDR2 is SYGVNS in the germline V gene. The CDR3 coding sequence is TGTGCCAGCAGTACGGCGGGTAGCAATCAGCCCCAGCATTTT. Protein product: CASSTAGSNQPQHF.

This clonotype has a count of ten or more. V and J are TRBV3-1 and TRBJ2-7, with 7 bases matching TRBD1. The CDR3 length is 16 residues. Germline trimming cut 0 bases from V and 1 base from J; bases unmatched to any gene: 6. Germline V gene data show CDR1 as LGHDT and CDR2 as YNNKEL (reference sequence). CDR3 residues: CASSQDLTGLSYEQYF. CDR3 nucleotides: TGTGCCAGCAGCCAAGATTTGACAGGGCTGTCCTACGAGCAGTACTTC.

At least ten counts were recorded for this clonotype. This sequence joins TRBV18 and TRBJ2-7; D may be TRBD1 (6 bases). Germline CDR1 reads KGHSH; CDR2 reads LQKENI. The V and J ends lost 6 bases and 2 bases respectively, with 11 bases between them. The CDR3 has 13 amino acids. CDR3 sequence reads: CASSATGAYEQYF. The CDR3 DNA follows: TGTGCCAGCTCTGCGACAGGAGCCTACGAGCAGTACTTC.

This clonotype was observed at least ten times. The rearrangement uses TRBV6-5 and TRBJ2-3; D is perhaps TRBD2 (5 bases). The CDR3 is 13 residues long. In germline, CDR1 is MNHEY, CDR2 SVGAGI. Trimming took off 7 bases at V and 7 bases at J, with 15 bases between the two ends. In DNA form, the CDR3 reads TGTGCCAGCACCCACCCGGGGTCGTATACGCAGTATTTT. Encoded protein: CASTHPGSYTQYF.

This clonotype was counted at least ten times. The V gene is TRBV28, the J gene TRBJ1-3; D call uncertain. Germline V gene sequence: CDR1 MDHEN, CDR2 SYDVKM. Trimming took off 5 bases at V and 0 bases at J, with 8 bases between the two ends. The CDR3 contains 14 residues. CDR3 sequence: CASSLVLSGNTIYF. The CDR3 DNA reads as TGTGCCAGCAGTCTTGTACTCTCTGGAAACACCATATATTTT.

The chain uses TRBV20-1 and TRBJ1-1, with TRBD1 matching over 7 bases. The trim removed 2 bases at V and 2 bases at J, leaving 8 bases unmatched. This CDR3 is built from 15 residues. CDR1 is DFQATT, CDR2 SNEGSKA, per germline (reference sequence). CDR3 sequence (DNA): TGCAGTGCTAGACCGACAGGGTGGGAAAACACTGAAGCTTTCTTT. This translates into CSARPTGWENTEAFF.

This clonotype was detected many times. V usage is TRBV20-1 and J usage is TRBJ2-3; D call uncertain. The CDR3 consists of 12 residues. Trimming pared 4 bases from V and 2 bases from J, leaving 7 bases between. CDR1 and CDR2 from the germline V gene are DFQATT and SNEGSKA (reference sequence). Here the CDR3 DNA reads TGCAGTGCTACTAAAGACACAGATACGCAGTATTTT. Amino acids: CSATKDTDTQYF.

This clonotype was seen at least ten times. This chain links TRBV7-6 with TRBJ2-3, with 11 bases that match TRBD2. Per germline, CDR1 SGHVS and CDR2 FNYEAQ. V lost 2 bases to trimming and J lost 7 bases; unmatched junction nucleotides: 8. The CDR3 spans 16 residues. The CDR3 spells CASSLIAGGRLNTQYF. In DNA form, the CDR3 reads TGTGCCAGCAGCTTAATAGCGGGGGGGCGTTTAAATACGCAGTATTTT.

This clonotype has at least ten counts. V is TRBV7-2 and J is TRBJ2-1; 13 bases agree with TRBD2. CDR1 and CDR2 from the germline V gene are SGHTA and FQGNSA. V dropped 5 bases and J dropped 6; count of bases not matched to a gene: 4. This CDR3 is built from 15 residues. In DNA, the CDR3 is TGTGCCAGCAGCACGCGGACTAGCGGGGGCAATGAGCAGTTCTTC. This encodes CASSTRTSGGNEQFF.

This clonotype has ten or more counts. This sequence joins TRBV20-1 and TRBJ1-1; D not certain. CDR3 length: 12 amino acids. Germline V CDR1 and CDR2: DFQATT, SNEGSKA (reference sequence). Trimming cost V 6 bases and J 0 bases, with 8 bases left between them. The DNA of the CDR3 is TGCAGTGCGTCGACCATGAACACTGAAGCTTTCTTT. This codes for CSASTMNTEAFF.

Many counts were recorded for this clonotype. The V call is TRBV5-1, the J call TRBJ2-1; 8 bases align to TRBD2. V shed 1 base and J 4 bases; nucleotides not matched to a gene: 4. The CDR3 has 15 amino acids. The germline V gene has CDR1 SGHRS and CDR2 YFSETQ. In DNA form, the CDR3 reads TGCGCCAGCAGCTTGCAAGTAGCGGGGTACAATGAGCAGTTCTTC. Amino acids: CASSLQVAGYNEQFF. Variable domain in full (rest from reference TRBV5-1 and TRBJ2-1): KAGVTQTPRYLIKTRGQQVTLSCSPISGHRSVSWYQQTPGQGLQFLFEYFSETQRNKGNFPGRFSGRQFSNSRSEMNVSTLELGDSALYLCASSLQVAGYNEQFFGPGTRLTVL.